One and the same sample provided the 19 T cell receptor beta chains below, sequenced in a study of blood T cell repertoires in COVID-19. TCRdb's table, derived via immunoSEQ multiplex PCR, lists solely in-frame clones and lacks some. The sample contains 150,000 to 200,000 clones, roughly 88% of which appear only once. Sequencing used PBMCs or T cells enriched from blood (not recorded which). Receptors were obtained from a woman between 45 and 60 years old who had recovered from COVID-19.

CDR3 region: CASNGGNEQYF. As DNA, the CDR3 is TGTGCCAGCAACGGGGGGAACGAGCAGTACTTC. The V gene is TRBV27, the J gene TRBJ2-7; 7 bases are shared with TRBD2. Trimming removed 7 bases from V and 5 bases from J; junction bases left unmatched: 2. This CDR3 has 11 amino acids. CDR1 and CDR2 (germline): MNHEY, SMNVEV (reference sequence).

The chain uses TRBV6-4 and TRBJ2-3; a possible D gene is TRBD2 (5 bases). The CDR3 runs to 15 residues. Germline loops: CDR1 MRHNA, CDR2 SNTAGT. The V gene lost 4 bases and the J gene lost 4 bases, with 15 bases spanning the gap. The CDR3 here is CASSGPLRVPDTQYF. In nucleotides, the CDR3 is TGTGCCAGCAGTGGCCCACTGAGGGTCCCAGATACGCAGTATTTT.

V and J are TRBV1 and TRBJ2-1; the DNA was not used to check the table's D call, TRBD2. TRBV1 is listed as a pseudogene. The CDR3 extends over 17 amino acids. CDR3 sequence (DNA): TGCACCAGCAGCCAAGGGACGACTAGCGGGGCCCCCAATGAGCAGTTCTTC. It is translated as CTSSQGTTSGAPNEQFF.

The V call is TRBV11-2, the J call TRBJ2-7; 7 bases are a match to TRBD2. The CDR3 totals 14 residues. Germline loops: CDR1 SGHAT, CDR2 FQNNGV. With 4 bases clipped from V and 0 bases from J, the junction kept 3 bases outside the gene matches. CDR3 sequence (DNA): TGTGCCAGCAGCTCTCTAGCGGACTCCTACGAGCAGTACTTC. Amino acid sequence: CASSSLADSYEQYF. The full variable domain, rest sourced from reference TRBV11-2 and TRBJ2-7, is EAGVAQSPRYKIIEKRQSVAFWCNPISGHATLYWYQQILGQGPKLLIQFQNNGVVDDSQLPKDRFSAERLKGVDSTLKIQPAKLEDSAVYLCASSSLADSYEQYFGPGTRLTVT.

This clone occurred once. CDR3 nucleotides: TGTGCCAGCAGTGAGGGGGGGGGAATTGATACGCAGTATTTT. Translated, it gives CASSEGGGIDTQYF. The chain joins TRBV6-4 to TRBJ2-3; 7 bases align to TRBD2. CDR3 size: 14 residues. Looked up from germline, CDR1 is MRHNA and CDR2 is SNTAGT. V gave up 3 bases and J gave up 6 bases; unmatched junction bases: 6.

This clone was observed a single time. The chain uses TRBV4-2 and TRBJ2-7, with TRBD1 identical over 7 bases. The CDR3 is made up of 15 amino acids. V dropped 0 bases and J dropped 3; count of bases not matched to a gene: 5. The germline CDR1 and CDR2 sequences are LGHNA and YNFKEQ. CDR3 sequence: CASSQDEGANYEQYF. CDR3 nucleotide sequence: TGTGCCAGCAGCCAAGATGAGGGGGCCAACTACGAGCAGTACTTC.

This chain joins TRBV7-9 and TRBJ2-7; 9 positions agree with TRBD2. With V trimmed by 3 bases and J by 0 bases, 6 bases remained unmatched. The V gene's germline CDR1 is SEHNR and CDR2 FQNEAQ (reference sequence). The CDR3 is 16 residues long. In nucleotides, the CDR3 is TGTGCCAGCAGCTTCCTGGGTAGCGGGGGCTCCTACGAGCAGTACTTC. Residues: CASSFLGSGGSYEQYF.

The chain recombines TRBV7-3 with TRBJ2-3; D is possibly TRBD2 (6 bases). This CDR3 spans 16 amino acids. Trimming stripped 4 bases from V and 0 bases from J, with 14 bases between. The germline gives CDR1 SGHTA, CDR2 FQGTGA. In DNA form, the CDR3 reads TGTGCCAGCAGCTCCGGGACTCTCCCTAGCACAGATACGCAGTATTTT. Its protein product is CASSSGTLPSTDTQYF.

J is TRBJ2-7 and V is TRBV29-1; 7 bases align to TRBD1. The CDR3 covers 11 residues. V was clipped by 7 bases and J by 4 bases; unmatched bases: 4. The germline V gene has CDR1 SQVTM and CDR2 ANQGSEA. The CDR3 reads CSGLQGYEQYF. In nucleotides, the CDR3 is TGCAGCGGGCTACAGGGGTACGAGCAGTACTTC.

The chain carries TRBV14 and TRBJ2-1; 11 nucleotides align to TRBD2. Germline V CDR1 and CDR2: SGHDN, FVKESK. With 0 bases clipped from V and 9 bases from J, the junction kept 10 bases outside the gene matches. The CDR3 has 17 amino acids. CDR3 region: CASSQDHLGLAEVEQFF. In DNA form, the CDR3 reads TGTGCCAGCAGCCAAGATCATCTGGGACTAGCGGAGGTTGAGCAGTTCTTC.

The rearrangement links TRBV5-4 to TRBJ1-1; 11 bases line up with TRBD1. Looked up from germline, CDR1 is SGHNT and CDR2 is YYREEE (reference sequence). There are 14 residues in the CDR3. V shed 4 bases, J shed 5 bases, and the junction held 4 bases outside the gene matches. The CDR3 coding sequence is TGTGCCAGCAGCAACGGACAGGGGGCAACTGAAGCTTTCTTT. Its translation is CASSNGQGATEAFF. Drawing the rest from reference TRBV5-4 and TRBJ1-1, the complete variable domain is ETGVTQSPTHLIKTRGQQVTLRCSSQSGHNTVSWYQQALGQGPQFIFQYYREEENGRGNFPPRFSGLQFPNYSSELNVNALELDDSALYLCASSNGQGATEAFFGQGTRLTVV.

CDR3 region: CASRRPAGSTEAFF. The CDR3 coding sequence is TGTGCCAGCAGACGACCGGCGGGGAGCACTGAAGCTTTCTTT. The chain employs TRBV6-5 and TRBJ1-1, with unresolved D. The CDR3 is made up of 14 amino acids. The V gene lost 6 bases and the J gene lost 4 bases, with 15 bases spanning the gap. CDR1 MNHEY and CDR2 SVGAGI come from the germline V gene.

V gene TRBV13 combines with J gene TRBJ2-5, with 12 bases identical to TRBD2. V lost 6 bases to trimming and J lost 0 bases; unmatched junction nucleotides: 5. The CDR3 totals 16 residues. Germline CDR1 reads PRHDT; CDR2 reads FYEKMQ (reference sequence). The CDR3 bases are TGTGCCAGCAGTCACGGACTAGCGGGACACCAAGAGACCCAGTACTTC. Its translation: CASSHGLAGHQETQYF.

This chain's CDR3 is CASSLAEAGKYF. The CDR3 bases are TGTGCCAGCAGTTTAGCGGAAGCGGGGAAGTACTTC. The chain couples TRBV12-3 or TRBV12-4 to TRBJ2-7; 7 bases match TRBD2. V lost 0 bases to trimming and J lost 11 bases; unmatched junction nucleotides: 4. This CDR3 has 12 amino acids.

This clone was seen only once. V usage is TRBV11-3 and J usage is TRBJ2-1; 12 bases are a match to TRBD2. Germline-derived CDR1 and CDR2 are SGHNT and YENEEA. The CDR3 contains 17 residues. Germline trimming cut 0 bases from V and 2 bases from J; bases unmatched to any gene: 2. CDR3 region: CASSLEGTSGPYNEQFF. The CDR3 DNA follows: TGTGCCAGCAGCTTAGAAGGGACTAGCGGGCCCTACAATGAGCAGTTCTTC.

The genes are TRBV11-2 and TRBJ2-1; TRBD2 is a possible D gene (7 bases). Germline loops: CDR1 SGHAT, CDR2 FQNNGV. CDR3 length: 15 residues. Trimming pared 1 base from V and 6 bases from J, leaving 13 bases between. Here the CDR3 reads CASSLARGAFNEQFF. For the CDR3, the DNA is TGTGCCAGCAGCTTAGCCCGGGGGGCCTTCAATGAGCAGTTCTTC.

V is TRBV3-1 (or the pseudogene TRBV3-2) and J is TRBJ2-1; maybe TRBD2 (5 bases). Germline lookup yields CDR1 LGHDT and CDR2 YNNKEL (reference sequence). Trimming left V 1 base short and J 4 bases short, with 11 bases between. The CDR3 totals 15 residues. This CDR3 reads CASSQAARTYNEQFF. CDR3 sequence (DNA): TGTGCCAGCAGCCAAGCGGCTAGGACTTACAATGAGCAGTTCTTC.

The CDR3 DNA sequence: TGTGCCAGCAGCGGGCGTAGCGGGGGCCTTAGCACAGATACGCAGTATTTT. This encodes CASSGRSGGLSTDTQYF. This chain uses TRBV9 with TRBJ2-3, with 9 bases fitting TRBD2. The trim removed 3 bases at V and 0 bases at J, leaving 8 bases unmatched. This CDR3 has 17 amino acids. Per germline, CDR1 SGDLS and CDR2 YYNGEE.

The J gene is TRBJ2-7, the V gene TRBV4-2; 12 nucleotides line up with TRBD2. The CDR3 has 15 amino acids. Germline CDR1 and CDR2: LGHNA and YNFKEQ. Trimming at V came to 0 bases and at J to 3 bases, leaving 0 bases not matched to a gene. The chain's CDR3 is CASSQELAGGYEQYF. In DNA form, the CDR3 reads TGTGCCAGCAGCCAAGAACTAGCGGGGGGCTACGAGCAGTACTTC.